This TCR beta chain was documented in a study of cytomegalovirus exposure and HLA in healthy donors. Study-level information: Earlier findings included over 90 million unique TCR beta sequences obtained from 150 million to 200 million T cells.

This CDR3 has 14 residues. Per germline, CDR1 LGHNA and CDR2 YNFKEQ. The ends lost 4 bases at V and 7 bases at J; junction bases unmatched: 6. As regards this clone: Antigen specificity is unknown.

The study's findings and limits: Researchers reported in a later analysis that a missense DCLRE1C variant was tied to TCR beta V- and J-gene trimming. Using a false discovery rate of 0.05, a later analysis showed that 16,951 TCR beta sequences were associated with HLA alleles.

Researchers ran the PCR with 60 Vbeta and 13 Jbeta primers. Sequenced by immunoSEQ multiplex PCR; TCRdb stores in-frame clones only, minus some. The data show about 140,000 clones, about 80% seen once. The receptor comes from a woman aged 60 to 75 in good health and CMV-seropositive. The V and J genes are TRBV4-2 and TRBJ1-2; 10 nucleotides line up with TRBD1. Material for sequencing was PBMCs. The CDR3 reads CASSPLGQGFGYTF. The CDR3 bases are TGTGCCAGCAGCCCTTTGGGACAGGGGTTTGGCTACACCTTC.